This TCR beta chain was recovered during a study of blood T cell repertoires in COVID-19. TCRdb's copy holds only in-frame clones and misses some; the assay was immunoSEQ multiplex PCR. The table shows more than 95,000 clones, with more than 60% occurring only once. The TCR was taken from a woman aged 70-85 years with acute or convalescent COVID-19. Sequencing was done on a sample of peripheral blood.

The CDR3 nucleotides are TGTGCCAGTAGGCTAGCGGGAGGGGCGCGCCAAGAGACCCAGTACTTC. It codes for CASRLAGGARQETQYF. The genes are TRBV19 and TRBJ2-5, with 12 bases that match TRBD2. The germline V gene has CDR1 LNHDA and CDR2 SQIVND (reference sequence). This CDR3 comprises 16 residues. V gave up 6 bases and J gave up 1 base; unmatched junction bases: 6.